The next 21 T cell receptor beta chains were all read from a single sample in a study of T-cell memory formation after mild COVID-19. Each CDR3 protein is one row after TCRdb ran MiXCR on the 5' RACE reads. The table shows some 40,000 distinct CDR3 sequences, with more than 9% occurring only once. Material: PBMCs or a T cell subset sorted from them (not recorded which). These receptors came from an adult woman who had mild COVID-19 (a few samples of this study predate the infection). Cell type and time point are not known.

This clonotype occurred a few times. The chain employs TRBV14 and TRBJ2-2; TRBD2 aligns across 8 bases. Germline CDR1 SGHDN, CDR2 FVKESK. The CDR3 extends over 16 amino acids. V shed 1 base, J shed 1 base, and the junction held 2 bases outside the gene matches. Written as DNA, the CDR3 is TGTGCCAGCAGCCAAGTGGGGACTAGGAACACCGGGGAGCTGTTTTTT. This encodes CASSQVGTRNTGELFF. The full variable domain, completed using reference TRBV14 and TRBJ2-2, is EAGVTQFPSHSVIEKGQTVTLRCDPISGHDNLYWYRRVMGKEIKFLLHFVKESKQDESGMPNNRFLAERTGGTYSTLKVQPAELEDSGVYFCASSQVGTRNTGELFFGEGSRLTVL.

This clonotype was seen repeatedly, ten times or more. The V and J genes are TRBV29-1 and TRBJ1-1, with TRBD1 matching 7 bases. Germline CDR1 SQVTM, CDR2 ANQGSEA. This CDR3 is 13 amino acids long. The V segment lost 7 bases and the J segment 0 bases; nucleotides outside the gene matches: 5. The CDR3 DNA is TGCAGCGCGTCGACAGGGATGAACACTGAAGCTTTCTTT. This codes for CSASTGMNTEAFF.

The chain carries TRBV5-1 and TRBJ1-6; no reliable D call. The length of the CDR3 is 13 residues. The germline V gene has CDR1 SGHRS and CDR2 YFSETQ. V was shortened by 0 bases and J by 7 bases, with 5 bases between the two germline ends. This CDR3 reads CASSLERNSPLHF. The CDR3 nucleotides are TGCGCCAGCAGCTTGGAAAGGAATTCACCCCTCCACTTT.

This chain joins TRBV9 and TRBJ2-3; 14 bases are a match to TRBD2. V dropped 3 bases and J dropped 0; count of bases not matched to a gene: 9. The CDR3 length is 19 residues. CDR1 is SGDLS, CDR2 YYNGEE, per germline. The DNA of the CDR3 is TGTGCCAGCAGCGCGGGACTAGCGGGAGACCTCTTTAGCACAGATACGCAGTATTTT. It specifies CASSAGLAGDLFSTDTQYF.

This clonotype has more than one count but fewer than ten. The CDR3: CASSVVGTSLETQYF. As DNA, the CDR3 is TGTGCCAGCAGCGTAGTCGGGACTAGCTTAGAGACCCAGTACTTC. The rearrangement uses TRBV9 and TRBJ2-5, with TRBD2 matching 9 bases. Per germline, CDR1 SGDLS and CDR2 YYNGEE. V lost 0 bases, J lost 4 bases, and 4 bases stayed unmatched. This CDR3 spans 15 amino acids.

This clonotype was recorded a few times. The CDR3 DNA reads as TGTGCCAGCAGCTTGGGACAGGCCTTCTCCTACGAGCAGTACTTC. Protein sequence: CASSLGQAFSYEQYF. V usage is TRBV5-5 and J usage is TRBJ2-7; D perhaps matches TRBD1 (6 bases). The germline V and J ends were trimmed by 0 bases and 0 bases, with 10 bases remaining between them. Germline-derived CDR1 and CDR2 are SGHKS and YYEKEE (reference sequence). The CDR3 covers 15 residues.

CDR3 sequence reads: CASSTGYQDTIYF. The DNA of the CDR3 is TGTGCCAGCAGCACAGGGTATCAAGACACCATATATTTT. The chain combines TRBV12-3 or TRBV12-4 with TRBJ1-3; possible D gene TRBD1, 6 bases. The CDR3 is 13 residues long. V lost 6 bases to trimming and J lost 8 bases, with 14 bases between them.

The chain recombines TRBV6-5 with TRBJ2-3, with 7 bases identical to TRBD2. Germline-derived CDR1 and CDR2 are MNHEY and SVGAGI. The length of the CDR3 is 17 residues. V was clipped by 0 bases and J by 3 bases; unmatched bases: 9. The CDR3 reads CASSYSVEGSGTDTQYF. The DNA for the CDR3 is TGTGCCAGCAGTTACTCGGTAGAAGGTAGCGGGACAGATACGCAGTATTTT.

The J gene is TRBJ2-7, the V gene TRBV5-8, with no clear D. CDR1 SGHTS and CDR2 YDEGEE come from the germline V gene. The CDR3 has 14 residues. Trimming removed 0 bases at V and 0 bases at J, with 7 bases between. This CDR3 is CASSLGDFSYEQYF. The CDR3 coding sequence is TGTGCCAGCAGCTTGGGCGACTTCTCCTACGAGCAGTACTTC.

The CDR3 coding sequence is TGTGCCAGCTCAAAGGACAGTCTCTACGAGCAGTACTTC. It encodes CASSKDSLYEQYF. The chain is built from TRBV18 and TRBJ2-7; tentatively, D is TRBD1 (6 bases). The CDR3 has 13 residues. Germline loops: CDR1 KGHSH, CDR2 LQKENI. V was trimmed by 5 bases and J by 3 bases, leaving 11 bases between them.

This clonotype was detected ten times or more. The chain employs TRBV3-1 and TRBJ2-7; D not certain. Germline CDR1 and CDR2: LGHDT and YNNKEL (reference sequence). Trimming pared 6 bases from V and 9 bases from J, leaving 21 bases between. The CDR3 sequence is 14 residues long. In DNA form, the CDR3 reads TGTGCCAGCAGTCTAGGTCCTCCGCCCCAACGGCAGTACTTC. Residues: CASSLGPPPQRQYF.

The table lists this clonotype with a count of one. This sequence joins TRBV7-8 and TRBJ1-3; D is unclear. Trimming shortened V by 2 bases and J by 0 bases, and 14 bases separated the two germline ends. The germline V gene encodes CDR1 SGHVS and CDR2 FQNEAQ. The CDR3 extends over 17 amino acids. The CDR3 loop is CASSLTWSPISGNTIYF. In nucleotides, the CDR3 is TGTGCCAGCAGCTTAACGTGGTCCCCCATCTCTGGAAACACCATATATTTT.

The chain uses TRBV6-5 and TRBJ1-1; D remains ambiguous. Per germline, CDR1 MNHEY and CDR2 SVGAGI. Trimming removed 6 bases from V and 7 bases from J, with 21 bases in between. The CDR3 spans 15 residues. CDR3 sequence: CASRLLYGRTNEAFF. CDR3 nucleotides: TGTGCCAGCAGGCTCCTGTACGGACGAACAAATGAAGCTTTCTTT.

The chain joins TRBV11-2 to TRBJ1-6, with D unclear. The CDR3 is 15 residues long. Trimming stripped 4 bases from V and 5 bases from J, with 12 bases between. The V gene's germline CDR1 is SGHAT and CDR2 FQNNGV. CDR3 residues: CASSSHGLHNSPLHF. In DNA form, the CDR3 reads TGTGCCAGCAGCTCTCACGGGCTACATAATTCACCCCTCCACTTT. Using reference TRBV11-2 and TRBJ1-6 for the parts outside the CDR3, the full variable domain is EAGVAQSPRYKIIEKRQSVAFWCNPISGHATLYWYQQILGQGPKLLIQFQNNGVVDDSQLPKDRFSAERLKGVDSTLKIQPAKLEDSAVYLCASSSHGLHNSPLHFGNGTRLTVT.

In its sample, this clonotype was seen many times. The chain recombines TRBV6-5 with TRBJ2-2; 12 bases map to TRBD2. CDR1 is MNHEY, CDR2 SVGAGI, per germline. The junction had 5 bases not matched to a gene; V was cut back by 5 bases and J by 4 bases. The CDR3 is 16 amino acids. CDR3 loop: CASSRLAGAGTGELFF. CDR3 DNA sequence: TGTGCCAGCAGTAGACTAGCGGGAGCGGGCACCGGGGAGCTGTTTTTT.

This clonotype showed up just a few times. This chain links TRBV30 with TRBJ2-1, with D possibly being TRBD1 or TRBD2 (6 bases each). Per germline, CDR1 GTSNPN and CDR2 SVGIG (reference sequence). The CDR3 has 12 amino acids. The ends were cut back, 3 bases at V and 10 bases at J, with 13 bases in the middle. CDR3 sequence: CAWRSEGGEQFF. CDR3 DNA sequence: TGTGCCTGGAGGAGTGAGGGGGGAGAGCAGTTCTTC. Drawing the rest from reference TRBV30 and TRBJ2-1, the complete variable domain is SQTIHQWPATLVQPVGSPLSLECTVEGTSNPNLYWYRQAAGRGLQLLFYSVGIGQISSEVPQNLSASRPQDRQFILSSKKLLLSDSGFYLCAWRSEGGEQFFGPGTRLTVL.

CDR3 bases: TGTGCCAGCAGCTTAACACGGTGGGGAAAGGAGCAGTACTTC. Protein: CASSLTRWGKEQYF. V is TRBV7-2 and J is TRBJ2-7; D uncertain. This CDR3 spans 14 amino acids. Trimming removed 2 bases at V and 7 bases at J, with 15 bases between. Germline V gives CDR1 SGHTA, CDR2 FQGNSA.

Ten or more counts support this clonotype. The gene calls are TRBV14 and TRBJ2-3; TRBD1 might be the D (5 bases). CDR1 SGHDN and CDR2 FVKESK come from the germline V gene. V was clipped by 3 bases and J by 2 bases, with 15 bases between them. The CDR3 consists of 16 residues. CDR3 sequence reads: CASSHVAGLVTDTQYF. CDR3 nucleotides: TGTGCCAGCAGCCACGTGGCAGGGTTAGTCACAGATACGCAGTATTTT.

At least ten counts were recorded for this clonotype. The V and J genes are TRBV5-1 and TRBJ1-2; 10 nucleotides align to TRBD1. The J segment lost 4 bases and the V segment lost 4 bases, leaving 7 bases of the junction unmatched. The CDR3 is 15 amino acids. CDR1 and CDR2 (germline): SGHRS, YFSETQ. CDR3 amino acids: CASSPETGGAYGYTF. DNA of the CDR3: TGCGCCAGCAGCCCGGAGACAGGGGGCGCCTATGGCTACACCTTC.

The chain has TRBV2 and TRBJ2-7; 8 bases align to TRBD2. Germline V gene sequence: CDR1 SNHLY, CDR2 FYNNEI. The CDR3 contains 14 residues. V shed 8 bases, J shed 2 bases, and the junction held 8 bases outside the gene matches. The CDR3 DNA follows: TGTGCCAGCTGCGGGACTAGGGAAACCTACGAGCAGTACTTC. It translates to CASCGTRETYEQYF.

This clonotype came up a few times. This chain's CDR3 is CASSAGTARMNTEAFF. CDR3 sequence (DNA): TGTGCCAGCAGCGCGGGGACAGCAAGAATGAACACTGAAGCTTTCTTT. The rearrangement links TRBV9 to TRBJ1-1; 7 positions agree with TRBD1. This CDR3 is built from 16 residues. Germline assignment: CDR1 SGDLS and CDR2 YYNGEE. The trim removed 3 bases at V and 0 bases at J, leaving 8 bases unmatched.